Here is one T cell receptor (beta chain) with its context. The CDR3 covers 13 residues. The germline V gene encodes CDR1 MDHEN and CDR2 SYDVKM. J lost 5 bases, V lost 6 bases, and 6 bases had no gene match. Original data processing: For nucleated cells, counts were estimated from reference gene primer amplification. TCRdb's copy holds only in-frame clones and misses some; the assay was immunoSEQ multiplex PCR. That table furnishes V, J and clone size, whereas the DNA furnished D and trimming. The profile shows approximately 340,000 clones, around four fifths of them singletons. The data are from a study of blood T cell repertoires in COVID-19. Study information: Sites in the United States, Italy and Spain provided acute and convalescent COVID-19 samples. T cells, B-cell-depleted T cells, or PBMCs supplied cDNA or gDNA.

Material: peripheral blood. The origin of this receptor is a man between 25 and 39 years old with active or convalescent COVID-19. The chain couples TRBV28 to TRBJ1-1, with 7 nucleotides matching TRBD1. The CDR3 protein is CASRNPGGTEAFF. DNA for the CDR3: TGTGCCAGCAGGAACCCAGGGGGGACTGAAGCTTTCTTT.